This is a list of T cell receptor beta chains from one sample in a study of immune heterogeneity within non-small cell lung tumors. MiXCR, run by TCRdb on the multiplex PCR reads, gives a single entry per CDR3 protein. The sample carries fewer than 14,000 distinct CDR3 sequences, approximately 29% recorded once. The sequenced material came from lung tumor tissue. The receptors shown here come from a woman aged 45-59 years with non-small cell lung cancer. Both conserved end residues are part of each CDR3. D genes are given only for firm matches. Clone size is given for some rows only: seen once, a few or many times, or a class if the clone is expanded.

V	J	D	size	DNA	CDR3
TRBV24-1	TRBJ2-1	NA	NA	TGTGCCACCAGTGATGATGTGACTATCTCCTACAATGAGCAGTTCTTC	CATSDDVTISYNEQFF
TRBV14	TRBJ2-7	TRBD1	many	TGTGCCAGCAGCAAGACAGGGTTCATCCGTCGCGAGCAGTACTTC	CASSKTGFIRREQYF
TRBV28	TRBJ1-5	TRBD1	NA	TGTGCCAGCAGCTTAAACCCCTCGGGACAGGAAGGGGAGCAATCCCAGCATTTT	CASSLNPSGQEGEQSQHF
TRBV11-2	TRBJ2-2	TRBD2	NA	TGTGCCAGCAGCTCACCGACTAGCGGGAGGAACACCGGGGAGCTGTTTTTT	CASSSPTSGRNTGELFF
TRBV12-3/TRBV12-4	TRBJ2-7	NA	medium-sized	TGTGCCAGCAGTCCCCCGGACAGAGCCTACGAGCAGTACTTC	CASSPPDRAYEQYF
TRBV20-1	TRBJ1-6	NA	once	TGCAGTGCTAGTAGGGTTGGGGATTCACCCCTCCACTTT	CSASRVGDSPLHF
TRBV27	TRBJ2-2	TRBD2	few	TGTGCCAGCAGTTTAGCTAGCGGGATAACCGTGGAGCTGTTTTTT	CASSLASGITVELFF
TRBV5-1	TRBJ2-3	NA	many	TGCGCCAGCAGCTGGCAGAATACGCAGTATTTT	CASSWQNTQYF
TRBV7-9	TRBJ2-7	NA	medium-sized	TGTGCCAGCAGCCGACAGCAGTGGGGGAACAACGAGCAGTACTTC	CASSRQQWGNNEQYF
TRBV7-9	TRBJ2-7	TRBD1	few	TGTGCCAGCAGCCTAGGGACAGCCAAGCACGAGCAGTACTTC	CASSLGTAKHEQYF